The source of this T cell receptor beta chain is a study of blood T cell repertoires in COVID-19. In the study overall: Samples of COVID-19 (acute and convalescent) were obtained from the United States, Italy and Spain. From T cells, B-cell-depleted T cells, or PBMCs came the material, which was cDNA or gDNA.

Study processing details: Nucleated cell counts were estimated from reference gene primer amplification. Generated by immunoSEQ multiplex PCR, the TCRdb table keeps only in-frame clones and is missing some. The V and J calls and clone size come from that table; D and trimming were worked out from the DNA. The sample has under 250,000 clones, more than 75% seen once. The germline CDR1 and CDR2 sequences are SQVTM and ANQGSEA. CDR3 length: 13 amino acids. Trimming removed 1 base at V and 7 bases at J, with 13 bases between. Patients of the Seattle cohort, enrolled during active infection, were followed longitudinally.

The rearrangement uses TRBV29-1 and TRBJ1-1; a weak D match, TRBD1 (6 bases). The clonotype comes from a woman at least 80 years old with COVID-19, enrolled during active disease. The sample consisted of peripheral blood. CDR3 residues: CSVEGGGPIEAFF. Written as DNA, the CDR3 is TGCAGCGTTGAAGGGGGGGGCCCTATTGAAGCTTTCTTT.